The 7 T cell receptor beta chains below were found in one sample sequenced in a study of blood T cell repertoires in COVID-19. Sequencing was performed with immunoSEQ multiplex PCR; in TCRdb, only in-frame clones are kept and a portion is missing. Among more than 85,000 clones listed, around 72% were seen once. The sequenced sample consisted of peripheral blood. The source of these receptors is a man between 70 and 80 years old with acute or convalescent COVID-19.

The chain is built from TRBV7-8 and TRBJ2-3; the match to TRBD1 covers 8 bases. V shed 6 bases and J 1 base; nucleotides not matched to a gene: 3. The CDR3 runs 14 residues. Germline lookup yields CDR1 SGHVS and CDR2 FQNEAQ. The CDR3 region is CASRTGAGTDTQYF. CDR3 sequence (DNA): TGTGCCAGCAGGACAGGGGCGGGCACAGATACGCAGTATTTT. Using reference TRBV7-8 and TRBJ2-3 for the parts outside the CDR3, the full variable domain is GAGVSQSPRYKVAKRGQDVALRCDPISGHVSLFWYQQALGQGPEFLTYFQNEAQLDKSGLPSDRFFAERPEGSVSTLKIQRTQQEDSAVYLCASRTGAGTDTQYFGPGTRLTVL.

This rearrangement joins TRBV6-6 to TRBJ2-3, with 8 bases lining up with TRBD1. The CDR3 is 14 amino acids. Germline CDR1 is MNHNY and CDR2 is SVGAGI (reference sequence). Unmatched junction bases numbered 3, after V lost 4 bases and J lost 3 bases. The CDR3 here is CASSWTGNTDTQYF. The CDR3 nucleotides are TGTGCCAGCAGTTGGACAGGGAATACAGATACGCAGTATTTT.

The V gene is TRBV10-3, the J gene TRBJ2-3; TRBD2 aligns across 7 bases. CDR1 and CDR2 from the germline V gene are ENHRY and SYGVKD. This CDR3 spans 15 amino acids. J gave up 1 base and V 6 bases, and 7 bases lay outside the gene matches. The CDR3, as DNA: TGTGCCATCAGCGAGCGCCGGGAGGGCACAGATACGCAGTATTTT. Its protein product is CAISERREGTDTQYF.

V gene TRBV9 combines with J gene TRBJ1-3; tentatively, D is TRBD1 (5 bases). The ends were cut back, 0 bases at V and 2 bases at J, with 9 bases in the middle. The germline gives CDR1 SGDLS, CDR2 YYNGEE. The CDR3 totals 15 residues. The CDR3 loop is CASSVEAGTGNTIYF. CDR3 sequence (DNA): TGTGCCAGCAGCGTAGAGGCAGGGACTGGAAACACCATATATTTT.

The V gene is TRBV7-2, the J gene TRBJ1-2, with D possibly being TRBD1 (6 bases). Trimming removed 4 bases at V and 8 bases at J, with 14 bases between. Looked up from germline, CDR1 is SGHTA and CDR2 is FQGNSA. This CDR3 contains 13 residues. The CDR3 here is CASSSKGDVGYTF. The DNA of the CDR3 is TGTGCCAGCAGCTCAAAGGGGGACGTGGGCTACACCTTC.

The chain carries TRBV7-2 and TRBJ1-4; D is unclear. Germline values: CDR1 SGHTA, CDR2 FQGNSA. This CDR3 is built from 14 residues. V lost 2 bases and J 6 bases, leaving 10 bases between the germline ends. CDR3 coding DNA: TGTGCCAGCAGCTTAAATGGAGGGTATGAAAAACTGTTTTTT. Amino acid sequence: CASSLNGGYEKLFF.

This clone was found a few times. The chain uses TRBV30 and TRBJ2-7, with TRBD2 identical over 11 bases. The CDR3 loop spans 17 amino acids. Unmatched junction bases numbered 8, after V lost 1 base and J lost 0 bases. Germline CDR1 GTSNPN, CDR2 SVGIG (reference sequence). CDR3 coding DNA: TGTGCCTGGAGTGCCGGGACTAGCGGAAGACTCTCCTACGAGCAGTACTTC. This sequence encodes CAWSAGTSGRLSYEQYF.